Below are 25 T cell receptor beta chains sequenced from a single sample in a study of response to subunit inactivated influenza vaccine. TCRdb re-called the RT-PCR reads through MiXCR, storing one row per CDR3 protein. The sample lists roughly 290,000 distinct CDR3 sequences, around a fifth seen once, with about 9.4% in the top ten. Sequences were derived from PBMCs from blood, sampled approximately 20 months after vaccination. The receptors stem from a man between 50 and 75 years old who received an inactivated influenza vaccine.

The gene calls are TRBV20-1 and TRBJ1-1; 11 bases line up with TRBD1. Germline assignment: CDR1 DFQATT and CDR2 SNEGSKA (reference sequence). This CDR3 is built from 17 residues. Losses at the gene ends were 0 bases for V and 4 bases for J; bases not matched to a gene: 10. The CDR3, as DNA: TGCAGTGCTAGAGATTTTATAGGACAGGGGGCCTTCACTGAAGCTTTCTTT. Translated, it gives CSARDFIGQGAFTEAFF.

The sample holds many counts of this clonotype. The CDR3 sequence is CASRGQFSGNTEAFF. In DNA form, the CDR3 reads TGCGCCAGCAGAGGACAGTTTAGCGGGAACACTGAAGCTTTCTTT. The gene calls are TRBV5-1 and TRBJ1-1; perhaps TRBD1 as D (6 bases). The germline CDR1 and CDR2 sequences are SGHRS and YFSETQ. The V end was cut by 5 bases, the J end by 1 base, with 15 bases between. The CDR3 runs to 15 residues.

The rearrangement links TRBV4-3 to TRBJ1-5; D gene uncertain. Germline-derived CDR1 and CDR2 are LGHNA and YSLEER. The CDR3 covers 17 residues. V lost 0 bases, J lost 0 bases, and 12 bases lay in between. The CDR3 here is CASSQDRTAGSNQPQHF. The CDR3 coding sequence is TGCGCCAGCAGCCAAGATAGGACGGCGGGTAGCAATCAGCCCCAGCATTTT.

This clonotype was seen only a few times. V usage is TRBV7-9 and J usage is TRBJ1-1, with D maybe TRBD1 (6 bases). V shed 7 bases and J shed 10 bases, with 25 bases lying between them. Germline V gene lookup returns CDR1 SEHNR and CDR2 FQNEAQ (reference sequence). This CDR3 region has 15 residues. The CDR3 sequence is CASTPLKRGGHRAFF. CDR3 DNA sequence: TGTGCCAGCACTCCCCTCAAGAGAGGGGGGCATCGAGCTTTCTTT.

The rearrangement links TRBV11-3 to TRBJ2-7, with a possible D match to TRBD1 (6 bases). The germline gives CDR1 SGHNT, CDR2 YENEEA. The CDR3 is 13 amino acids. The germline V and J ends were trimmed by 1 base and 5 bases, with 9 bases remaining between them. This chain's CDR3 is CASSLGAGDEQYF. For the CDR3, the DNA is TGTGCCAGCAGCTTAGGGGCAGGGGACGAGCAGTACTTC.

Comments on this clonotype: A read error may produce the germline difference seen at one junction end. The chain recombines TRBV4-2 with TRBJ1-4; weak D call: TRBD1 (5 bases). The CDR3 runs 18 residues. Germline loops: CDR1 LGHNA, CDR2 YNFKEQ. CDR3 loop: CASSQDPGGSERNEKLLF. The CDR3 region has the DNA TGTGCCAGCAGCCAAGACCCCGGGGGGTCGGAGCGCAATGAAAAACTGTTATTT.

The chain recombines TRBV7-8 with TRBJ2-2, with D possibly being TRBD2 (7 bases). The CDR3 is 16 amino acids. V gave up 2 bases and J gave up 1 base, with 11 bases separating them. The germline gives CDR1 SGHVS, CDR2 FQNEAQ. The chain's CDR3 is CASSLRGAQNTGELFF. CDR3 in DNA: TGTGCCAGCAGCTTACGGGGGGCGCAGAACACCGGGGAGCTGTTTTTT. The full variable domain, its missing parts supplied by reference TRBV7-8 and TRBJ2-2, is GAGVSQSPRYKVAKRGQDVALRCDPISGHVSLFWYQQALGQGPEFLTYFQNEAQLDKSGLPSDRFFAERPEGSVSTLKIQRTQQEDSAVYLCASSLRGAQNTGELFFGEGSRLTVL.

The chain employs TRBV27 and TRBJ2-7; no clear D. V lost 5 bases and J lost 7, with 15 bases in between. The CDR3 is made up of 13 amino acids. CDR1 MNHEY and CDR2 SMNVEV come from the germline V gene (reference sequence). The CDR3 nucleotides are TGTGCCAGCAGTAAGACCACCTGGCGGGAGCAGTACTTC. This encodes CASSKTTWREQYF.

The CDR3 DNA sequence: TGTGCCAGCAGCCAACGCCTCCGGGACAGGGGTTCTCGGGATTCACCCCTCCACTTT. Amino acids: CASSQRLRDRGSRDSPLHF. This chain links TRBV4-2 with TRBJ1-6, with 10 bases aligning to TRBD1. J was trimmed by 8 bases and V by 2 bases; bases with no gene match: 15. Germline lookup yields CDR1 LGHNA and CDR2 YNFKEQ. This CDR3 spans 19 amino acids.

The CDR3 region has the DNA TGCGCCAGCAGCTTGGCCCAGGGGGCGCAGAACACTGAAGCTTTCTTT. Amino acid sequence: CASSLAQGAQNTEAFF. V gene TRBV5-1 combines with J gene TRBJ1-1; 8 bases fit TRBD1. This CDR3 spans 16 amino acids. The junction had 5 bases not matched to a gene; V was cut back by 0 bases and J by 1 base. The germline CDR1 and CDR2 sequences are SGHRS and YFSETQ.

This clonotype was counted a few times. The chain uses TRBV7-4 and TRBJ2-7; tentative D call: TRBD2 (6 bases). Trimming took off 5 bases at V and 3 bases at J, with 20 bases between the two ends. Germline V gene lookup returns CDR1 SGHVT and CDR2 SQSDAQ. The CDR3 is 16 residues long. The CDR3 is CASSARERVLNYEQYF. For the CDR3, the DNA is TGTGCCAGCAGCGCCCGGGAGCGGGTCCTAAACTACGAGCAGTACTTC.

This clonotype was recorded at least ten times. The gene calls are TRBV7-6 and TRBJ1-4, with D unresolved. V gave up 2 bases and J gave up 3 bases, with 13 bases separating them. The CDR3 is made up of 16 amino acids. The germline V gene encodes CDR1 SGHVS and CDR2 FNYEAQ. Here the CDR3 DNA reads TGTGCCAGCAGCTTAACCTCAGCGATCCCTAATGAAAAACTGTTTTTT. Residues: CASSLTSAIPNEKLFF.

This clonotype showed up just a few times. The chain joins TRBV29-1 to TRBJ2-7; D tentatively fits TRBD1 or TRBD2 (6 bases each). Trimming left V 7 bases short and J 5 bases short, with 15 bases between. The CDR3 loop spans 12 amino acids. Germline assignment: CDR1 SQVTM and CDR2 ANQGSEA. Written as DNA, the CDR3 is TGCAGCGGTTCCTCGGGGGCTCACGAGCAGTACTTC. Translated, it gives CSGSSGAHEQYF.

J is TRBJ2-3 and V is TRBV7-9; tentatively, D is TRBD2 (6 bases). Trimming took 8 bases from V and 6 from J, leaving 12 bases between them. Germline lookup yields CDR1 SEHNR and CDR2 FQNEAQ (reference sequence). The CDR3 contains 12 residues. Written as DNA, the CDR3 is TGTGCCAGCGGGCTGACTAGTGATACGCAGTATTTT. This translates into CASGLTSDTQYF.

The DNA for the CDR3 is TGTGCCAGCAGAACCGGGCCCCGACGGCATCAGCCCCAGCATTTT. Protein sequence: CASRTGPRRHQPQHF. The chain combines TRBV6-1 with TRBJ1-5; D remains ambiguous. V lost 6 bases and J lost 5, with 17 bases in between. The CDR3 is made up of 15 amino acids. The germline V gene has CDR1 MNHNS and CDR2 SASEGT.

To note about this clonotype: The germline gene is not matched at one end of the junction; a read error may be the cause. This chain connects TRBV29-1 to TRBJ1-1; D unresolved. Germline assignment: CDR1 SQVTM and CDR2 ANQGSEA. This CDR3 region has 11 residues. CDR3 bases: TGCAGCGTTGCCTCGGGCCCACAAGCTTTATTT. Its protein is CSVASGPQALF. Complete variable domain (other parts from reference TRBV29-1 and TRBJ1-1): SAVISQKPSRDICQRGTSLTIQCQVDSQVTMMFWYRQQPGQSLTLIATANQGSEATYESGFVIDKFPISRPNLTFSTLTVSNMSPEDSSIYLCSVASGPQALFGQGTRLTVV.

A few counts support this clonotype. This rearrangement joins TRBV20-1 to TRBJ2-1, with D tentatively TRBD1 or TRBD2 (5 bases each). Trimming pared 1 base from V and 8 bases from J, leaving 18 bases between. The CDR3 is 15 residues long. Germline V gives CDR1 DFQATT, CDR2 SNEGSKA (reference sequence). The CDR3 region has the DNA TGCAGTGCTAGAGCTGCTAGCAACTTCAGGGATGAGCAGTTCTTC. This codes for CSARAASNFRDEQFF.

This clonotype was recorded a few times. V and J are TRBV10-2 and TRBJ1-5; no clear D. The CDR3 covers 16 residues. Germline-derived CDR1 and CDR2 are WSHSY and SAAADI. Trimming removed 0 bases from V and 0 bases from J, with 9 bases in between. The CDR3 spells CASSESAVYSNQPQHF. CDR3 nucleotide sequence: TGCGCCAGCAGTGAGTCGGCCGTTTATAGCAATCAGCCCCAGCATTTT.

This chain connects TRBV5-6 to TRBJ1-2; no definite D call. Germline CDR1 and CDR2: SGHDT and YYEEEE. Trimming pared 0 bases from V and 5 bases from J, leaving 11 bases between. The CDR3 spans 14 residues. CDR3 in amino acids: CASSLAERRYGYTF. The CDR3 nucleotides are TGTGCCAGCAGCTTGGCCGAACGGAGGTATGGCTACACCTTC.

V usage is TRBV7-9 and J usage is TRBJ2-2; 9 bases match TRBD2. CDR1 SEHNR and CDR2 FQNEAQ come from the germline V gene (reference sequence). This CDR3 has 15 amino acids. Trimming cost V 8 bases and J 4 bases; bases outside gene matches: 8. This CDR3 is CASPLLLAGTGELFF. The CDR3 coding sequence is TGTGCCAGCCCGCTTTTACTAGCGGGCACCGGGGAGCTGTTTTTT.

The V call is TRBV7-8, the J call TRBJ2-2; D is undetermined. The CDR3 sequence is 15 residues long. Germline lookup yields CDR1 SGHVS and CDR2 FQNEAQ. V dropped 1 base and J dropped 7 bases, with 13 bases sitting between them. The CDR3 DNA reads TGTGCCAGCAGCTTAGAAGGAATCGGAGACGGGGAGCTGTTTTTT. Its translation: CASSLEGIGDGELFF. The full variable domain, rest sourced from reference TRBV7-8 and TRBJ2-2, is GAGVSQSPRYKVAKRGQDVALRCDPISGHVSLFWYQQALGQGPEFLTYFQNEAQLDKSGLPSDRFFAERPEGSVSTLKIQRTQQEDSAVYLCASSLEGIGDGELFFGEGSRLTVL.

The J gene is TRBJ1-2, the V gene TRBV4-3, with D possibly matching TRBD1 (6 bases). V shed 4 bases and J shed 3 bases, with 18 bases lying between them. CDR3 size: 16 residues. Per the germline V gene, CDR1 is LGHNA and CDR2 is YSLEER. In DNA form, the CDR3 reads TGCGCCAGCAGCCCCTACTCCGACAGGACGCACTATGGCTACACCTTC. The encoded protein is CASSPYSDRTHYGYTF.

This clonotype turned up a few times. Written as DNA, the CDR3 is TGTGCCAGCAGTTTATGGAGCGGGGGGAACTACGAGCAGTACTTC. It translates to CASSLWSGGNYEQYF. The chain carries TRBV12-3 or TRBV12-4 and TRBJ2-7; 9 nucleotides line up with TRBD2. The CDR3 covers 15 residues. Trimming cost V 2 bases and J 3 bases; bases outside gene matches: 5.

The chain has TRBV10-3 and TRBJ2-7; D is possibly TRBD1 (6 bases). Germline V CDR1 and CDR2: ENHRY, SYGVKD. Trimming stripped 6 bases from V and 4 bases from J, with 13 bases between. The CDR3 has 13 amino acids. The chain's CDR3 is CAIRGQIKYEQYF. For the CDR3, the DNA is TGTGCCATCAGAGGACAGATCAAATACGAGCAGTACTTC.

The table lists this clonotype with a few counts. The V and J genes are TRBV7-2 and TRBJ2-1; no reliable D call. The CDR3 is 16 residues long. Germline CDR1 is SGHTA and CDR2 is FQGNSA. V was cut by 1 base and J by 3 bases, with 13 bases left in between. CDR3 nucleotide sequence: TGTGCCAGCAGCTTAGGAGATGTAATAGTCTACAATGAGCAGTTCTTC. Translating it yields CASSLGDVIVYNEQFF.